Below are 27 T cell receptor beta chains sequenced from a single sample in a study of a mutant IDH1 vaccine in newly diagnosed glioma. Stated time point: baseline, week 1 (first vaccination visit). The treatment denotes: pre-vaccination baseline after standard-of-care therapy. Repertoires were generated with immunoSEQ multiplex PCR, while TCRdb's copy carries only in-frame clones and drops some. The data show roughly 99,000 clones, with 70% to 90% seen just once and roughly 0.54% held by the top ten. Here the sequenced sample was PBMCs, taken from a glioma patient treated with radiotherapy, temozolomide or both. These receptors all come from a woman between 45 and 65 years old with glioma.

Remarks on this clone: Other DNA sequences in the sample encode the same CDR3. The chain couples TRBV2 to TRBJ1-6, with 7 bases identical to TRBD1. Germline CDR1 SNHLY, CDR2 FYNNEI. CDR3 length equals 14 residues. V shed 6 bases and J 6 bases; nucleotides not matched to a gene: 5. The CDR3 spells CASSLQGSNSPLHF. The DNA for the CDR3 is TGTGCCAGCAGCCTACAGGGGTCTAATTCACCCCTCCACTTT. The full variable domain, completed using reference TRBV2 and TRBJ1-6, is EPEVTQTPSHQVTQMGQEVILRCVPISNHLYFYWYRQILGQKVEFLVSFYNNEISEKSEIFDDQFSVERPDGSNFTLKIRSTKLEDSAMYFCASSLQGSNSPLHFGNGTRLTVT.

The chain joins TRBV4-2 to TRBJ1-2; D not resolved. This CDR3 comprises 15 residues. V was trimmed by 1 base and J by 4 bases, leaving 13 bases between them. Per germline, CDR1 LGHNA and CDR2 YNFKEQ. The CDR3 reads CASSQAEGRSYGYTF. The CDR3 DNA is TGTGCCAGCAGCCAAGCGGAGGGCCGGAGCTATGGCTACACCTTC.

This chain uses TRBV28 with TRBJ1-5; D is possibly TRBD1 (5 bases). This CDR3 region has 15 residues. The V end lost 8 bases, the J end lost 2 bases, and 16 bases lay between the germline ends. Looked up from germline, CDR1 is MDHEN and CDR2 is SYDVKM. CDR3: CASARRGGGNQPQHF. The CDR3 nucleotides read TGTGCCAGCGCCCGGCGGGGGGGAGGCAATCAGCCCCAGCATTTT.

The CDR3 nucleotides are TGTGCCAGCTGCCGGGCTGGGCTGGGCACAGATACGCAGTATTTT. The encoded protein is CASCRAGLGTDTQYF. This rearrangement joins TRBV6-1 to TRBJ2-3; unclear D gene. V shed 8 bases and J shed 1 base, with 16 bases lying between them. Germline CDR1 and CDR2: MNHNS and SASEGT. This CDR3 has 15 amino acids.

The gene calls are TRBV5-6 and TRBJ2-7, with TRBD1 matching over 10 bases. The CDR3 is 18 amino acids. Germline CDR1 SGHDT, CDR2 YYEEEE. The ends lost 2 bases at V and 2 bases at J; junction bases unmatched: 13. The CDR3 nucleotides read TGTGCCAGCAGCTTACGATATAAGGACAGGGGGTTTCCCTACGAGCAGTACTTC. It specifies CASSLRYKDRGFPYEQYF.

The genes are TRBV5-1 and TRBJ1-1; D gene ambiguous. Trimming removed 4 bases from V and 7 bases from J, with 14 bases in between. Germline V gene data show CDR1 as SGHRS and CDR2 as YFSETQ. CDR3 length: 13 amino acids. The CDR3 DNA reads as TGCGCCAGCAGCGGATCTTTACAGCGTGAAGCTTTCTTT. Amino acids: CASSGSLQREAFF.

As DNA, the CDR3 is TGTGCCAGCAGCCCAGGGAGGGGACTAGCGGGGCCATGGCCCGGGGAGCTGTTTTTT. It translates to CASSPGRGLAGPWPGELFF. The rearrangement joins TRBV21-1 to TRBJ2-2; the table gives TRBD2 as D, unverified against the DNA. TRBV21-1 is tagged as a pseudogene. The CDR3 is 19 residues long.

The chain uses TRBV10-1 and TRBJ2-2; 11 bases are shared with TRBD2. This CDR3 has 16 amino acids. Germline values: CDR1 WNHNN, CDR2 SYGVQD (reference sequence). V shed 8 bases and J 3 bases; nucleotides not matched to a gene: 8. In DNA, the CDR3 is TGCGCCAGCTCAACGTTGGGACTAGCGGACACCGGGGAGCTGTTTTTT. Its translation is CASSTLGLADTGELFF.

The sample holds a few counts of this clone. The V call is TRBV7-3, the J call TRBJ1-1; the match to TRBD1 covers 7 bases. From germline, CDR1 is SGHTA and CDR2 FQGTGA. V lost 2 bases, J lost 9 bases, and 3 bases stayed unmatched. CDR3 size: 12 residues. CDR3 sequence reads: CASSLETGQAFF. The CDR3 DNA follows: TGTGCCAGCAGCTTAGAGACAGGGCAAGCTTTCTTT.

The chain is built from TRBV5-4 and TRBJ2-7, with D possibly being TRBD1 (6 bases). The germline V gene has CDR1 SGHNT and CDR2 YYREEE (reference sequence). This CDR3 spans 14 amino acids. V lost 4 bases to trimming and J lost 0 bases, with 11 bases between them. The CDR3 DNA is TGTGCCAGCAGCCCTGGACAGAGCTCCTACGAGCAGTACTTC. Its translation is CASSPGQSSYEQYF.

V usage is TRBV2 and J usage is TRBJ2-2; unclear D gene. V lost 5 bases to trimming and J lost 1 base, with 11 bases between them. Germline V gene sequence: CDR1 SNHLY, CDR2 FYNNEI. This CDR3 region has 15 residues. The CDR3 spells CASSKGRRNTGELFF. In nucleotides, the CDR3 is TGTGCCAGCAGTAAAGGGCGGAGGAACACCGGGGAGCTGTTTTTT.

This clone has only one observation. V and J are TRBV6-5 and TRBJ2-1, with TRBD2 matching over 8 bases. The CDR3 has 13 residues. Unmatched junction bases numbered 7, after V lost 6 bases and J lost 9 bases. Germline V lookup: CDR1 MNHEY, CDR2 SVGAGI. The DNA of the CDR3 is TGTGCCAGCAGCGCCAGCGGGAGTGGTGAGCAGTTCTTC. Translation gives CASSASGSGEQFF.

This clone was counted only a few times. This chain uses TRBV6-1 with TRBJ1-3, with D perhaps matching TRBD1 (5 bases). Trimming took off 7 bases at V and 2 bases at J, with 9 bases between the two ends. Germline V gene data show CDR1 as MNHNS and CDR2 as SASEGT. This CDR3 has 13 residues. The CDR3 sequence: CASTQGTGNTIYF. The DNA of the CDR3 is TGTGCCAGCACGCAGGGTACTGGAAACACCATATATTTT.

V usage is TRBV5-1 and J usage is TRBJ1-3, with 7 bases identical to TRBD1. V gave up 0 bases and J gave up 2 bases; unmatched junction bases: 2. The CDR3 covers 15 residues. Germline V gives CDR1 SGHRS, CDR2 YFSETQ. As DNA, the CDR3 is TGCGCCAGCAGCTTGGCCGGGACAGCTGGAAACACCATATATTTT. Its translation is CASSLAGTAGNTIYF.

The V and J genes are TRBV7-8 and TRBJ2-7, with D possibly called TRBD1 or TRBD2 (5 bases each). The CDR3 runs 19 residues. CDR1 is SGHVS and CDR2 is FQNEAQ in the germline V gene. The V end was cut by 1 base, the J end by 2 bases, with 24 bases between. The CDR3 coding sequence is TGTGCCAGCAGCTTAGTTCTCTCTCTCTACGGGACCTCAACCTACGAGCAGTACTTC. Protein sequence: CASSLVLSLYGTSTYEQYF.

This sequence joins TRBV4-1 and TRBJ1-1; perhaps TRBD1 as D (5 bases). The V end lost 2 bases, the J end lost 4 bases, and 14 bases lay between the germline ends. This CDR3 comprises 15 residues. Germline V gene lookup returns CDR1 MGHRA and CDR2 YSYEKL. The CDR3 nucleotides read TGCGCCAGCAGCCAAATTGAGGGGCTGAGCACTGAAGCTTTCTTT. Protein sequence: CASSQIEGLSTEAFF.

The gene calls are TRBV9 and TRBJ2-3; D unresolved. The CDR3 extends over 14 amino acids. Trimming cost V 4 bases and J 2 bases, with 11 bases left between them. Germline CDR1 reads SGDLS; CDR2 reads YYNGEE. The CDR3 sequence: CASSFRVLTDTQYF. CDR3 sequence (DNA): TGTGCCAGCAGCTTTCGGGTGCTCACAGATACGCAGTATTTT.

V and J are TRBV4-1 and TRBJ1-6; D possibly corresponds to TRBD1 (6 bases). Germline CDR1 MGHRA, CDR2 YSYEKL. This CDR3 spans 17 amino acids. V was clipped by 2 bases and J by 7 bases, with 18 bases between them. In DNA form, the CDR3 reads TGCGCCAGCAGCCAACCGACATCCGGGACAATGAATTCACCCCTCCACTTT. Translating it yields CASSQPTSGTMNSPLHF.

The chain uses TRBV10-2 and TRBJ1-2, with a possible D match to TRBD1 (5 bases). The CDR3 is 13 amino acids. Germline CDR1 WSHSY, CDR2 SAAADI. V lost 6 bases to trimming and J lost 0 bases, with 8 bases between them. The DNA for the CDR3 is TGCGCCAGCAGGGGGGGGTCTAACTATGGCTACACCTTC. This sequence encodes CASRGGSNYGYTF.

The chain has TRBV11-3 and TRBJ2-2; D might be TRBD2 (6 bases). V dropped 4 bases and J dropped 2 bases, with 8 bases sitting between them. The germline gives CDR1 SGHNT, CDR2 YENEEA. This CDR3 is built from 14 residues. CDR3 sequence reads: CASSSGTNTGELFF. The CDR3 coding sequence is TGTGCCAGCAGCTCCGGGACTAACACCGGGGAGCTGTTTTTT.

V usage is TRBV18 and J usage is TRBJ2-5; D call uncertain. Germline values: CDR1 KGHSH, CDR2 LQKENI. The ends were cut back, 6 bases at V and 0 bases at J, with 11 bases in the middle. This CDR3 comprises 14 residues. The CDR3 protein is CASSPPNNQETQYF. In nucleotides, the CDR3 is TGTGCCAGCTCGCCCCCTAACAACCAAGAGACCCAGTACTTC.

The chain has TRBV5-4 and TRBJ2-7; 11 positions agree with TRBD2. Germline values: CDR1 SGHNT, CDR2 YYREEE (reference sequence). CDR3 length equals 18 residues. The V segment lost 4 bases and the J segment 0 bases; nucleotides outside the gene matches: 12. CDR3 DNA: TGTGCCAGCAGCCTGACTAGCGGGGCGCTCCGCGGCTCCTACGAGCAGTACTTC. Amino acid sequence: CASSLTSGALRGSYEQYF.

The J gene is TRBJ2-7, the V gene TRBV6-5, with D perhaps matching TRBD1 (6 bases). Germline CDR1 reads MNHEY; CDR2 reads SVGAGI. This CDR3 region has 13 residues. The V end lost 8 bases, the J end lost 0 bases, and 11 bases lay between the germline ends. CDR3 DNA sequence: TGTGCCAGCGGCAGGGGTCTCTCCTACGAGCAGTACTTC. Its translation is CASGRGLSYEQYF.

The chain has TRBV6-5 and TRBJ1-2, with unresolved D. This CDR3 region has 13 residues. From germline, CDR1 is MNHEY and CDR2 SVGAGI. The V gene lost 2 bases and the J gene lost 4 bases, with 8 bases spanning the gap. For the CDR3, the DNA is TGTGCCAGCAGTTACGACGGCGGCTATGGCTACACCTTC. This sequence encodes CASSYDGGYGYTF.

The chain employs TRBV7-9 and TRBJ2-7, with 10 bases aligning to TRBD2. The CDR3 has 16 amino acids. Germline-derived CDR1 and CDR2 are SEHNR and FQNEAQ (reference sequence). The V gene end was trimmed by 5 bases and the J gene end by 4 bases; junction bases not matched to a gene: 11. DNA for the CDR3: TGTGCCAGCAGCCCCTACCAAGCGGGAGGGCTGTACGAGCAGTACTTC. Protein product: CASSPYQAGGLYEQYF.

This chain connects TRBV7-8 to TRBJ2-1; 8 bases are shared with TRBD1. V gave up 3 bases and J gave up 2 bases; unmatched junction bases: 12. Germline-derived CDR1 and CDR2 are SGHVS and FQNEAQ. CDR3 size: 18 residues. The CDR3 region is CASSFPLKRQGPYNEQFF. The CDR3 region has the DNA TGTGCCAGCAGCTTTCCCCTTAAAAGACAGGGGCCCTACAATGAGCAGTTCTTC. The complete variable domain, with remaining parts taken from reference TRBV7-8 and TRBJ2-1, reads GAGVSQSPRYKVAKRGQDVALRCDPISGHVSLFWYQQALGQGPEFLTYFQNEAQLDKSGLPSDRFFAERPEGSVSTLKIQRTQQEDSAVYLCASSFPLKRQGPYNEQFFGPGTRLTVL.

CDR3: CASSSLGVSSYNEQFF. In nucleotides, the CDR3 is TGTGCCAGCAGCTCCTTGGGCGTTAGCTCCTACAATGAGCAGTTCTTC. The chain employs TRBV21-1 and TRBJ2-1; the D call TRBD1 from the table was never checked on the DNA. TRBV21-1 is annotated as a pseudogene. This CDR3 has 16 residues.